This TCR beta chain was sequenced for a study of control samples from healthy donors and cancer patients. Between the trimmed V and J ends, which lost 4 bases and 0 bases, there was a span of 12 bases. From germline, CDR1 is MGHRA and CDR2 YSYEKL. This CDR3 is built from 16 residues. Sequencing was performed with immunoSEQ multiplex PCR; in TCRdb, only in-frame clones are kept and a portion is missing. The sample lists about 170,000 clones; around 90% were seen once. The receptor comes from a woman in her thirties in good health. Sequenced: blood. This chain links TRBV4-1 with TRBJ2-2; no clear D gene. The CDR3 here is CASSRRVPPNTGELFF. CDR3 coding DNA: TGCGCCAGCAGCCGTCGGGTCCCTCCGAACACCGGGGAGCTGTTTTTT.